These 7 T cell receptor beta chains share one sample of origin, sequenced in a study of vaccination and CD4 T cells after COVID-19. Cultured CD4+ T-cell DNA underwent Oncomine TCR Beta short-read sequencing. Each CDR3 protein is one row after TCRdb ran MiXCR on the PCR reads. In the table there are some 20,000 distinct CDR3 sequences, roughly 40% of which are singletons. Documented treatment: roughly 11-day PBMC culture with coronavirus spike peptide pools or control peptides (ViraFEST assay). These TCRs are of unknown antigen specificity. This sample comprised CD4+ T cells from blood, cultured in vitro, obtained after SARS-CoV-2 vaccination. The receptors stem from a human donor who had recovered from COVID-19.

The rearrangement uses TRBV2 and TRBJ1-1; maybe TRBD1 (6 bases). CDR1 SNHLY and CDR2 FYNNEI come from the germline V gene. The CDR3 is made up of 14 amino acids. Between the trimmed V and J ends, which lost 4 bases and 5 bases, there was a span of 14 bases. The CDR3 DNA sequence: TGTGCCAGCAGTGTGAGGGGGGTTTTAACTGAAGCTTTCTTT. This gives the protein CASSVRGVLTEAFF.

The rearrangement links TRBV6-1 to TRBJ2-5, with D unresolved. The germline gives CDR1 MNHNS, CDR2 SASEGT. The CDR3 runs 11 residues. V lost 6 bases and J lost 7, with 9 bases in between. For the CDR3, the DNA is TGTGCCAGCAGAAGACTCGGGACCCAGTACTTC. Its protein is CASRRLGTQYF.

The CDR3 nucleotides read TGTGCCAGTAGTTTGACAGGGGGCATTCTGTTCACTGAAGCTTTCTTT. Protein product: CASSLTGGILFTEAFF. The chain recombines TRBV19 with TRBJ1-1; 10 nucleotides line up with TRBD1. The CDR3 is 16 amino acids. Trimming cost V 5 bases and J 4 bases; bases outside gene matches: 10. The V gene's germline CDR1 is LNHDA and CDR2 SQIVND (reference sequence).

The sample holds a few counts of this clonotype. J is TRBJ2-2 and V is TRBV11-3; D gene unclear. CDR3 length equals 13 residues. Trimming left V 2 bases short and J 6 bases short, with 7 bases between. The V gene's germline CDR1 is SGHNT and CDR2 YENEEA. In nucleotides, the CDR3 is TGTGCCAGCAGCTTATCCGGTCCCGGGGAGCTGTTTTTT. The encoded protein is CASSLSGPGELFF.

The chain has TRBV7-8 and TRBJ2-7; tentatively, D is TRBD1 (5 bases). CDR1 and CDR2 from the germline V gene are SGHVS and FQNEAQ. The CDR3 covers 15 residues. The V end lost 5 bases, the J end lost 5 bases, and 19 bases lay between the germline ends. CDR3 DNA: TGTGCCAGCAGCAAAGGTGGGGCAGGGTTCGACGAGCAGTACTTC. It codes for CASSKGGAGFDEQYF. Together with reference TRBV7-8 and TRBJ2-7, the CDR3 gives the full variable domain: GAGVSQSPRYKVAKRGQDVALRCDPISGHVSLFWYQQALGQGPEFLTYFQNEAQLDKSGLPSDRFFAERPEGSVSTLKIQRTQQEDSAVYLCASSKGGAGFDEQYFGPGTRLTVT.

This chain connects TRBV19 to TRBJ1-4, with D hard to call. V lost 4 bases and J lost 0, with 9 bases in between. The CDR3 totals 15 residues. Germline lookup yields CDR1 LNHDA and CDR2 SQIVND (reference sequence). The CDR3 is CASSTYGATNEKLFF. The CDR3 DNA is TGTGCCAGTAGTACGTACGGTGCAACTAATGAAAAACTGTTTTTT.

This clonotype was counted between two and nine times. The chain couples TRBV7-2 to TRBJ2-3, with D tentatively TRBD1 or TRBD2 (5 bases each). Germline V gene sequence: CDR1 SGHTA, CDR2 FQGNSA. CDR3 length: 16 amino acids. The V end was cut by 5 bases, the J end by 2 bases, with 17 bases between. The CDR3 is CASSGDRINPTDTQYF. DNA for the CDR3: TGTGCCAGCAGCGGGGACCGCATAAACCCCACAGATACGCAGTATTTT.